The 21 T cell receptor beta chains reported below all come from one sample, sequenced in a study of CD8 T cells in ankylosing spondylitis. TCRdb reprocessed the 5' RACE reads with MiXCR, giving one entry per CDR3 protein. Here the sample spans about 130,000 distinct CDR3 sequences, roughly 8.8% being singletons. Material for sequencing was blood, either unsorted or a sorted T cell fraction (not recorded which). These receptors all stem from a male donor with ankylosing spondylitis or in good health (not recorded which).

This clonotype was seen ten or more times. The chain has TRBV20-1 and TRBJ2-1; TRBD2 agrees at 9 bases. J lost 4 bases, V lost 5 bases, and 6 bases had no gene match. Germline V lookup: CDR1 DFQATT, CDR2 SNEGSKA (reference sequence). The CDR3 is 14 amino acids. DNA of the CDR3: TGCAGTGCTTCGCCGCGGGAGGGATACAATGAGCAGTTCTTC. This codes for CSASPREGYNEQFF.

There are many counts of this clonotype. The chain is built from TRBV15 and TRBJ2-1; D ambiguous. This CDR3 has 16 amino acids. V lost 2 bases to trimming and J lost 0 bases, with 11 bases between them. The germline gives CDR1 LNHNV, CDR2 YYDKDF (reference sequence). The CDR3 DNA sequence: TGTGCCACCAGCAGATCTGACATGAGCTCCTACAATGAGCAGTTCTTC. It codes for CATSRSDMSSYNEQFF.

This clonotype has at least ten counts. The chain carries TRBV20-1 and TRBJ2-3, with 15 bases aligning to TRBD2. Looked up from germline, CDR1 is DFQATT and CDR2 is SNEGSKA (reference sequence). This CDR3 region has 18 residues. J was trimmed by 7 bases and V by 3 bases; bases with no gene match: 14. The CDR3 loop reads CSARGTSGRRPLGNTQYF. CDR3 DNA sequence: TGCAGTGCTAGGGGGACTAGCGGGAGGCGCCCTTTAGGAAATACGCAGTATTTT.

This clonotype was seen repeatedly, ten times or more. V gene TRBV10-3 combines with J gene TRBJ1-1; no definite D call. Deletions cut 5 bases from V and 1 base from J, with 8 bases between. The CDR3 is 13 amino acids. Germline CDR1 and CDR2: ENHRY and SYGVKD. CDR3 region: CAISSVENTEAFF. CDR3 coding DNA: TGTGCCATCAGTTCGGTAGAGAACACTGAAGCTTTCTTT.

This clonotype was picked up one time. The J gene is TRBJ2-3, the V gene TRBV7-2; D is possibly TRBD1 or TRBD2 (6 bases each). Germline CDR1 reads SGHTA; CDR2 reads FQGNSA. The ends were cut back, 1 base at V and 4 bases at J, with 12 bases in the middle. This CDR3 contains 15 residues. CDR3 sequence: CASSLEGGRADTQYF. For the CDR3, the DNA is TGTGCCAGCAGCTTAGAGGGGGGCCGGGCAGATACGCAGTATTTT.

This clonotype was found a few times. The chain joins TRBV25-1 to TRBJ2-1; TRBD2 matches at 7 bases. The V gene end was trimmed by 4 bases and the J gene end by 4 bases; junction bases not matched to a gene: 10. Germline CDR1 and CDR2: MGHDK and SYGVNS. There are 16 residues in the CDR3. CDR3 coding DNA: TGTGCCAGCAGTGCCCTTGGGGGAGGGATATACAATGAGCAGTTCTTC. This codes for CASSALGGGIYNEQFF.

The table lists this clonotype with many counts. The CDR3 reads CSVTPGQGGTYEQYF. CDR3 coding DNA: TGCAGCGTCACTCCGGGACAGGGGGGAACCTACGAGCAGTACTTC. V gene TRBV29-1 combines with J gene TRBJ2-7; 11 bases fit TRBD1. Trimming at V came to 6 bases and at J to 2 bases, leaving 9 bases not matched to a gene. Germline CDR1 and CDR2: SQVTM and ANQGSEA. The CDR3 is 15 amino acids.

Many counts were recorded for this clonotype. The J gene is TRBJ2-4, the V gene TRBV20-1, with 12 bases identical to TRBD2. In germline, CDR1 is DFQATT, CDR2 SNEGSKA (reference sequence). The CDR3 consists of 14 residues. V lost 6 bases to trimming and J lost 6 bases; unmatched junction nucleotides: 6. CDR3 DNA sequence: TGCAGTGCCAAGACTAGCGGGAGAAGAAACATTCAGTACTTC. It yields the protein CSAKTSGRRNIQYF.

J is TRBJ2-1 and V is TRBV7-2; D uncertain. CDR3 length: 13 amino acids. Trimming pared 6 bases from V and 5 bases from J, leaving 11 bases between. Per germline, CDR1 SGHTA and CDR2 FQGNSA. The CDR3 DNA follows: TGTGCCAGCAGGCGTGATGGTAACAATGAGCAGTTCTTC. As protein: CASRRDGNNEQFF. The full variable domain, rest sourced from reference TRBV7-2 and TRBJ2-1, is GAGVSQSPSNKVTEKGKDVELRCDPISGHTALYWYRQSLGQGLEFLIYFQGNSAPDKSGLPSDRFSAERTGGSVSTLTIQRTQQEDSAVYLCASRRDGNNEQFFGPGTRLTVL.

This clonotype was counted a few times. CDR3 in DNA: TGCGCCAGCAGCCTAGCGGGACCGCCGGGCACAGATACGCAGTATTTT. Protein: CASSLAGPPGTDTQYF. The gene calls are TRBV5-1 and TRBJ2-3; 9 positions agree with TRBD2. Germline trimming cut 4 bases from V and 1 base from J; bases unmatched to any gene: 7. The V gene's germline CDR1 is SGHRS and CDR2 YFSETQ. The CDR3 is 16 amino acids.

The CDR3 DNA reads as TGTGCCAGCAGCCTCGCAGACATCCGAATCTATGGCTACACCTTC. This sequence encodes CASSLADIRIYGYTF. The rearrangement joins TRBV7-8 to TRBJ1-2; unclear D gene. Germline assignment: CDR1 SGHVS and CDR2 FQNEAQ. V gave up 5 bases and J gave up 4 bases, with 17 bases separating them. This CDR3 is 15 amino acids long.

There are a few counts of this clonotype. The chain couples TRBV5-1 to TRBJ2-6; no reliable D call. Germline V gene sequence: CDR1 SGHRS, CDR2 YFSETQ. V gave up 4 bases and J gave up 0 bases, with 14 bases separating them. CDR3 length: 17 residues. This chain's CDR3 is CASSQDGWGSGANVLTF. As DNA, the CDR3 is TGCGCCAGCAGCCAAGATGGATGGGGCTCTGGGGCCAACGTCCTGACTTTC. Together with reference TRBV5-1 and TRBJ2-6, the CDR3 gives the full variable domain: KAGVTQTPRYLIKTRGQQVTLSCSPISGHRSVSWYQQTPGQGLQFLFEYFSETQRNKGNFPGRFSGRQFSNSRSEMNVSTLELGDSALYLCASSQDGWGSGANVLTFGAGSRLTVL.

This clonotype was seen ten or more times. This sequence joins TRBV7-2 and TRBJ2-7; TRBD2 is a possible D gene (5 bases). Germline CDR1 reads SGHTA; CDR2 reads FQGNSA. V gave up 1 base and J gave up 4 bases, with 14 bases separating them. This CDR3 region has 15 residues. DNA of the CDR3: TGTGCCAGCAGCTTAGTTTCTGGTACGGGATACGAGCAGTACTTC. Protein product: CASSLVSGTGYEQYF.

This clonotype was recorded a few times. CDR3 residues: CAGGTSGRDTQYF. The CDR3, as DNA: TGCGCCGGAGGGACTAGCGGGAGGGATACCCAGTACTTC. V is TRBV10-2 and J is TRBJ2-5; 16 bases align to TRBD2. The V gene's germline CDR1 is WSHSY and CDR2 SAAADI. The CDR3 spans 13 residues. V shed 11 bases, J shed 8 bases, and the junction held 5 bases outside the gene matches.

This clonotype was seen only once. The chain's CDR3 is CASSLDPVSSYNEQFF. CDR3 bases: TGTGCCAGCAGCTTGGATCCGGTGAGCTCCTACAATGAGCAGTTCTTC. This chain uses TRBV5-5 with TRBJ2-1; D is undetermined. Germline values: CDR1 SGHKS, CDR2 YYEKEE (reference sequence). The CDR3 totals 16 residues. With 0 bases removed from V and 0 bases from J, the gap between germline ends came to 10 bases.

Only a few counts were recorded for this clonotype. The chain is built from TRBV4-3 and TRBJ1-1, with D tentatively TRBD1 (6 bases). The CDR3 is made up of 15 amino acids. Trimming left V 1 base short and J 0 bases short, with 9 bases between. Per the germline V gene, CDR1 is LGHNA and CDR2 is YSLEER. As DNA, the CDR3 is TGCGCCAGCAGCCAAGGGACAGTCATGAACACTGAAGCTTTCTTT. Translating it yields CASSQGTVMNTEAFF.

The chain uses TRBV11-2 and TRBJ2-1, with TRBD2 matching over 12 bases. This CDR3 is 18 amino acids long. V lost 5 bases and J lost 9; bases outside the gene matches: 17. CDR1 and CDR2 (germline): SGHAT, FQNNGV. Here the CDR3 DNA reads TGTGCCAGCAGCAAAGAGACTAGCGGGAGTGGTTTTGGTGTTGAGCAGTTCTTC. This translates into CASSKETSGSGFGVEQFF.

CDR3 coding DNA: TGTGCCAGCAGTTACATGCGATCTGGGGCCAACGTCCTGACTTTC. It codes for CASSYMRSGANVLTF. The chain recombines TRBV6-2 or TRBV6-3 with TRBJ2-6; D is unclear. Trimming shortened V by 2 bases and J by 1 base, and 6 bases separated the two germline ends. This CDR3 is 15 amino acids long. CDR1 is MNHEY, CDR2 SVGEGT, per germline.

There are many counts of this clonotype. This chain links TRBV7-9 with TRBJ2-7; TRBD2 aligns across 10 bases. This CDR3 is 16 amino acids long. In germline, CDR1 is SEHNR, CDR2 FQNEAQ (reference sequence). V gave up 5 bases and J gave up 3 bases; unmatched junction bases: 10. The chain's CDR3 is CASSPRGTSVNYEQYF. The CDR3 nucleotides read TGTGCCAGCAGCCCGAGAGGGACTAGCGTTAACTACGAGCAGTACTTC.

This clonotype was counted ten times or more. The chain links TRBV5-1 to TRBJ2-1; either TRBD1 or TRBD2 may fit D (5 bases each). The V gene's germline CDR1 is SGHRS and CDR2 YFSETQ. The CDR3 runs to 15 residues. V was trimmed by 0 bases and J by 8 bases, leaving 15 bases between them. The CDR3 DNA sequence: TGCGCCAGCAGCTTGGGGACTTATGGGACGGATGAGCAGTTCTTC. Translating gives CASSLGTYGTDEQFF.

This clonotype occurred many times. The rearrangement links TRBV10-3 to TRBJ2-1; 9 nucleotides match TRBD2. The J segment lost 10 bases and the V segment lost 6 bases, leaving 10 bases of the junction unmatched. CDR1 and CDR2 from the germline V gene are ENHRY and SYGVKD. This CDR3 is built from 14 residues. The CDR3 spells CAISTAGGPGEQFF. CDR3 in DNA: TGTGCCATCAGCACAGCGGGAGGCCCCGGAGAGCAGTTCTTC.